This T cell receptor beta chain was sequenced for a study of T cell repertoires in ileal Crohn's disease. As for the study in general: Biopsies of the neoterminal ileum at postoperative colonoscopy form M6 samples. Study observations and caveats: High-frequency clones were more common in sorted CD8 than CD4 cells.

Germline values: CDR1 SGHNT, CDR2 YENEEA. This CDR3 is built from 17 residues. This sample's time point: neoterminal ileum biopsy at postoperative endoscopy, about 6 months after surgery. Adults with ileal or ileocolonic Crohn's disease and an indication for resection were eligible. This clone was counted a single time. Its antigen is not known. A junction boundary mismatches the germline segment, possibly from a read error. Other DNA sequences in this sample translate to the same CDR3. The assay was immunoSEQ multiplex PCR, and TCRdb's table has in-frame clones only and misses some. The sample lists around 8,900 clones, approximately 78% occurring once.

This chain joins TRBV11-3 and TRBJ1-2; D gene unclear. The sample comprised ileal tissue. This clonotype was sampled from an adult with Crohn's disease. CDR3 in amino acids: CASSLGYGHSGNYGYTF. CDR3 bases: TGTGCCAGTAGCTTAGGCTATGGGCACAGTGGTAACTATGGCTACACCTTC.